These 4 T cell receptor beta chains originate from one sample sequenced in a study of human T cells and chemical hapten exposure. TCRdb reanalysed the RACE reads using MiXCR and keeps one entry per CDR3 protein. The sample lists about 140,000 distinct CDR3 sequences; about 10% were seen once. Noted time point: patch test 2, 6 weeks after DPC sensitization. The treatment: therapeutic diphenylcyclopropenone sensitization with weekly scalp DPC. The source was whole blood, collected in connection with sensitization to the hapten diphenylcyclopropenone (DPC). The receptors stem from a woman aged 45-59 years with alopecia areata. Some clones in this sample may be carry-over from other donors' samples.

This clonotype was detected many times. An end of the junction differs from the germline gene, which may be a read error. The V and J genes are TRBV20-1 and TRBJ1-3, with no clear D. The CDR3 loop spans 14 amino acids. Germline loops: CDR1 DFQATT, CDR2 SNEGSKA (reference sequence). The CDR3 sequence is CSATPAVSENTIYF. In DNA, the CDR3 is TGCAGTGCTACCCCCGCCGTCTCTGAAAACACCATATATTTT.

In this sample, this clonotype turned up a few times. The chain has TRBV29-1 and TRBJ1-2; tentatively, D is TRBD1 (5 bases). Germline V gene lookup returns CDR1 SQVTM and CDR2 ANQGSEA. Trimming took off 0 bases at V and 4 bases at J, with 15 bases between the two ends. The CDR3 extends over 15 amino acids. CDR3 amino acids: CSVEDPGQGPYGYTF. CDR3 DNA: TGCAGCGTTGAAGATCCGGGGCAGGGTCCCTATGGCTACACCTTC.

This chain uses TRBV6-6 with TRBJ2-5, with D perhaps TRBD1 or TRBD2 (5 bases each). V lost 2 bases to trimming and J lost 4 bases, with 14 bases between them. CDR3 length: 15 residues. Germline V gene lookup returns CDR1 MNHNY and CDR2 SVGAGI (reference sequence). CDR3 sequence (DNA): TGTGCCAGCAGTTACCGGACTGGGGGATCAGAGACCCAGTACTTC. It specifies CASSYRTGGSETQYF.

The gene calls are TRBV10-3 and TRBJ2-4; tentatively, D is TRBD2 (5 bases). CDR3 size: 15 residues. V was trimmed by 3 bases and J by 4 bases, leaving 13 bases between them. CDR1 is ENHRY and CDR2 is SYGVKD in the germline V gene. The CDR3, as DNA: TGTGCCATCAGTGATAGGAGTAGCGAAAAAAACATTCAGTACTTC. As protein: CAISDRSSEKNIQYF.